The sequence of this TCR beta chain was determined in a study of T-cell memory formation after mild COVID-19. The CDR3 sequence is 17 residues long. The germline CDR1 and CDR2 sequences are MDHEN and SYDVKM. V shed 6 bases and J 11 bases; nucleotides not matched to a gene: 19. The authors produced TCR alpha and TCR beta cDNA libraries with sample barcodes and UMIs by 5'RACE using constant-segment primers. TCRdb fed the 5' RACE reads into MiXCR, producing one record per CDR3 protein. Of about 190,000 distinct CDR3 sequences listed, 10% to 13% were seen once; the top ten hold roughly 3%. In the case of this clonotype: Its antigen is currently unknown.

General study results and limits: The study detected some responding clones in pre-infection memory, suggesting cross-reactive memory joined. The study found balanced CD4/CD8 in clones contracting day 15 to 85 and a CD4+ lean in later expanders. Contracting CD8+ clones were enriched in EMRA, CD4+ mainly in CM and EM.

The sample comprised PBMCs or a T cell subset sorted from them (not recorded which). V usage is TRBV28 and J usage is TRBJ1-6; 7 bases match TRBD1. The TCR sequence derives from a man aged 18 to 35 who had mild COVID-19 (a few samples of this study predate the infection). Cell type and time point are not known. The CDR3 sequence: CASSSPGTAGDLAPLHF. Written as DNA, the CDR3 is TGTGCCAGCAGCTCCCCGGGGACAGCCGGAGATTTGGCACCCCTCCACTTT. Looking up the rest from reference TRBV28 and TRBJ1-6 gives the full variable domain: DVKVTQSSRYLVKRTGEKVFLECVQDMDHENMFWYRQDPGLGLRLIYFSYDVKMKEKGDIPEGYSVSREKKERFSLILESASTNQTSMYLCASSSPGTAGDLAPLHFGNGTRLTVT.